Listed here are 17 T cell receptor beta chains from one sample, sequenced in a study of OX40 agonist ivuxolimab in advanced cancers. TCRdb's copy holds only in-frame clones and misses some; the assay was immunoSEQ multiplex PCR. Among under 40,000 clones listed, about four fifths were seen once. The starting material was CD4+ or CD8+ T cells sorted from blood, obtained in a trial of the OX40 agonist ivuxolimab. The receptor source for this set is an adult with an advanced solid tumor such as melanoma, head and neck, liver or kidney cancer.

The chain links TRBV11-2 to TRBJ1-2; 9 positions match TRBD1. The CDR3 extends over 15 amino acids. V gave up 4 bases and J gave up 2 bases; unmatched junction bases: 5. Germline V gene lookup returns CDR1 SGHAT and CDR2 FQNNGV. CDR3 bases: TGTGCCAGCAGCTCCTGGGACAGGGCCAACTATGGCTACACCTTC. This sequence encodes CASSSWDRANYGYTF.

This clone was observed a handful of times. The CDR3 region has the DNA TGTGCCAGCAGCCTCTCCGGAACCGTAGCGGGGGGGGACCCGTTCTTC. Translating gives CASSLSGTVAGGDPFF. The chain links TRBV4-2 to TRBJ2-1, with TRBD2 identical over 11 bases. The CDR3 spans 16 residues. Germline V gene lookup returns CDR1 LGHNA and CDR2 YNFKEQ. After removal of 4 bases from V and 15 bases from J, the junction contained 17 bases not matched to a gene.

This sequence joins TRBV28 and TRBJ1-5; 7 bases match TRBD1. This CDR3 has 16 amino acids. CDR1 and CDR2 from the germline V gene are MDHEN and SYDVKM. V lost 8 bases, J lost 0 bases, and 10 bases stayed unmatched. As DNA, the CDR3 is TGTGCCAGCCGAGGGGGCCTCCCCAATAGCAATCAGCCCCAGCATTTT. This codes for CASRGGLPNSNQPQHF.

There are a few counts of this clone. V and J are TRBV6-5 and TRBJ2-7, with a tentative D call TRBD1 (5 bases). V lost 0 bases, J lost 0 bases, and 9 bases lay in between. Per the germline V gene, CDR1 is MNHEY and CDR2 is SVGAGI. The CDR3 contains 15 residues. The CDR3 reads CASSYSFDSSYEQYF. The CDR3 nucleotides read TGTGCCAGCAGTTACTCTTTCGACAGCTCCTACGAGCAGTACTTC.

The genes are TRBV7-3 and TRBJ2-5; TRBD2 matches 11 bases. Germline lookup yields CDR1 SGHTA and CDR2 FQGTGA. This CDR3 comprises 15 residues. J gave up 4 bases and V 5 bases, and 6 bases lay outside the gene matches. Written as DNA, the CDR3 is TGTGCCAGCAGCAATAGCGGGGGGGCCTCAGAGACCCAGTACTTC. Translation gives CASSNSGGASETQYF.

This clone was recorded once. This chain connects TRBV19 to TRBJ1-1; 7 bases agree with TRBD1. After removal of 6 bases from V and 3 bases from J, the junction contained 4 bases not matched to a gene. Germline V CDR1 and CDR2: LNHDA, SQIVND (reference sequence). This CDR3 has 13 amino acids. The DNA of the CDR3 is TGTGCCAGTAGGAAGACAGGGCACACTGAAGCTTTCTTT. Translation: CASRKTGHTEAFF.

The chain is built from TRBV5-1 and TRBJ2-2; no definite D call. The CDR3 contains 14 residues. Germline V CDR1 and CDR2: SGHRS, YFSETQ. Trimming left V 7 bases short and J 6 bases short, with 16 bases between. CDR3 nucleotides: TGCGCCAGCCGTCGCCTACCGGACGCCGGGGAGCTGTTTTTT. It yields the protein CASRRLPDAGELFF.

V and J are TRBV6-1 and TRBJ1-4, with D uncertain. The CDR3 is 15 residues long. The V end was cut by 4 bases, the J end by 6 bases, with 15 bases between. Germline V CDR1 and CDR2: MNHNS, SASEGT. The CDR3 coding sequence is TGTGCCAGCAGTGGCAGAACAACTGGGGATGAAAAACTGTTTTTT. Encoded protein: CASSGRTTGDEKLFF.

This sequence joins TRBV29-1 and TRBJ1-1; possibly TRBD1 for D (5 bases). The CDR3 spans 13 residues. V was shortened by 8 bases and J by 0 bases, with 13 bases between the two germline ends. Germline loops: CDR1 SQVTM, CDR2 ANQGSEA. CDR3 amino acids: CSTRAGLNTEAFF. The CDR3 bases are TGCAGCACCCGGGCAGGGCTGAACACTGAAGCTTTCTTT. The full variable domain, in which reference TRBV29-1 and TRBJ1-1 provide the parts outside the CDR3, is SAVISQKPSRDICQRGTSLTIQCQVDSQVTMMFWYRQQPGQSLTLIATANQGSEATYESGFVIDKFPISRPNLTFSTLTVSNMSPEDSSIYLCSTRAGLNTEAFFGQGTRLTVV.

V and J are TRBV28 and TRBJ2-3, with no clear D. Per germline, CDR1 MDHEN and CDR2 SYDVKM. The CDR3 sequence is 13 residues long. With 7 bases removed from V and 0 bases from J, the gap between germline ends came to 8 bases. The CDR3 here is CASTEVSTDTQYF. The CDR3, as DNA: TGTGCCAGCACCGAGGTTAGCACAGATACGCAGTATTTT.

CDR3 sequence reads: CASTSLIGASGANVLTF. The CDR3 coding sequence is TGTGCCAGCACCAGTCTGATAGGGGCCTCTGGGGCCAACGTCCTGACTTTC. V and J are TRBV7-2 and TRBJ2-6; possibly TRBD1 for D (5 bases). Germline-derived CDR1 and CDR2 are SGHTA and FQGNSA. CDR3 size: 17 residues. V was cut by 7 bases and J by 0 bases, with 16 bases left in between.

Only a few counts were recorded for this clone. This chain links TRBV19 with TRBJ1-5, with D maybe TRBD1 (5 bases). Germline loops: CDR1 LNHDA, CDR2 SQIVND (reference sequence). This CDR3 is built from 16 residues. V was pared by 4 bases and J by 0 bases, with 13 bases between. CDR3 nucleotide sequence: TGTGCCAGTAGTACGACCGGGACCTATAGCAATCAGCCCCAGCATTTT. Translation: CASSTTGTYSNQPQHF.

The chain links TRBV28 to TRBJ1-5; no definite D call. V shed 10 bases and J shed 5 bases, with 9 bases lying between them. CDR1 is MDHEN and CDR2 is SYDVKM in the germline V gene. The CDR3 extends over 11 amino acids. CDR3 loop: CATARDQPQHF. The CDR3 region has the DNA TGTGCCACCGCGCGGGATCAGCCCCAGCATTTT.

The chain recombines TRBV6-6 with TRBJ1-2, with 7 bases identical to TRBD1. V gave up 0 bases and J gave up 1 base; unmatched junction bases: 5. Per germline, CDR1 MNHNY and CDR2 SVGAGI (reference sequence). This CDR3 is built from 16 residues. CDR3 DNA sequence: TGTGCCAGCAGTTACTCCGAGGGGGCCTATAACTATGGCTACACCTTC. It translates to CASSYSEGAYNYGYTF.

This clone was seen a handful of times. The chain employs TRBV29-1 and TRBJ2-7, with 7 positions matching TRBD2. The CDR3 is made up of 12 amino acids. The ends lost 6 bases at V and 2 bases at J; junction bases unmatched: 4. Germline V lookup: CDR1 SQVTM, CDR2 ANQGSEA. The CDR3 nucleotides read TGCAGCGTGATAGCGGGCCCCTACGAGCAGTACTTC. Its translation: CSVIAGPYEQYF.

V usage is TRBV10-3 and J usage is TRBJ1-2; TRBD1 agrees at 11 bases. This CDR3 comprises 14 residues. CDR1 ENHRY and CDR2 SYGVKD come from the germline V gene. V trimming: 3 bases; J trimming: 5 bases; junction bases outside the gene matches: 2. This CDR3 reads CAISDRDRGYGYTF. The CDR3, as DNA: TGTGCCATCAGTGACCGGGACAGGGGGTATGGCTACACCTTC.

Only one count was recorded for this clone. V usage is TRBV30 and J usage is TRBJ2-1; 8 nucleotides line up with TRBD1. The CDR3 spans 12 residues. The trim removed 3 bases at V and 9 bases at J, leaving 4 bases unmatched. Germline V gives CDR1 GTSNPN, CDR2 SVGIG (reference sequence). The CDR3 nucleotides read TGTGCCTGGAGGGAACAGGGGGGTGAGCAGTTCTTC. Translation gives CAWREQGGEQFF. The full variable domain, in which reference TRBV30 and TRBJ2-1 provide the parts outside the CDR3, is SQTIHQWPATLVQPVGSPLSLECTVEGTSNPNLYWYRQAAGRGLQLLFYSVGIGQISSEVPQNLSASRPQDRQFILSSKKLLLSDSGFYLCAWREQGGEQFFGPGTRLTVL.